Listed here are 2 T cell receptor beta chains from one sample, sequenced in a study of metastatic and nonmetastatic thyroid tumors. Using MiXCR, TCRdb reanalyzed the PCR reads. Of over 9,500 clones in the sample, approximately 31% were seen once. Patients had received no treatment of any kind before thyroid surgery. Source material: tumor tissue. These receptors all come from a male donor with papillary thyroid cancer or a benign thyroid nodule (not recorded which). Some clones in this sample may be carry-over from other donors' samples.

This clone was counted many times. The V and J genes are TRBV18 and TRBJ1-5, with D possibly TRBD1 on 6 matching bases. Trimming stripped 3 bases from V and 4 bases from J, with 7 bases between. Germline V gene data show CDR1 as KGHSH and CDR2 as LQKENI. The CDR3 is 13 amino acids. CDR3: CASSPDRNQPQHF. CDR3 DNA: TGTGCCAGCTCACCGGACAGAAATCAGCCCCAGCATTTT.

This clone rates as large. The CDR3 reads CADGRAHTDTQYF. The CDR3 bases are TGTGCAGACGGTAGGGCCCACACAGATACGCAGTATTTT. The gene calls are TRBV5-8 and TRBJ2-3; no definite D call. Germline CDR1 and CDR2: SGHTS and YDEGEE. The CDR3 runs 13 residues.